The clone carrying this T cell receptor (beta chain) was detected once. These data belong to a study of control samples from healthy donors and cancer patients. Here immunoSEQ multiplex PCR was the method, and the copy in TCRdb shows in-frame clones only, minus some. This sample has under 70,000 clones, with roughly 87% found just once. The sequencing input was blood. The clonotype comes from a man between 45 and 60 years old in good health.

The chain's CDR3 is CASSLGTTAGTGELFF. In DNA form, the CDR3 reads TGTGCCAGCTCACTGGGGACCACAGCCGGCACCGGGGAGCTGTTTTTT. The chain employs TRBV18 and TRBJ2-2, with D tentatively TRBD1 or TRBD2 (5 bases each). Germline V lookup: CDR1 KGHSH, CDR2 LQKENI. The CDR3 runs 16 residues. With 4 bases removed from V and 4 bases from J, the gap between germline ends came to 16 bases.